These T cell receptor beta chains were read from a single sample in a study of a mutant IDH1 vaccine in newly diagnosed glioma. The assay was immunoSEQ multiplex PCR, and TCRdb's table has in-frame clones only and misses some. The data contain roughly 50,000 clones, less than 85% of them seen just once; the ten biggest clones take up approximately 3.3%. No cognate antigen is known for these TCRs. The input for sequencing was PBMCs, taken from a glioma patient whose treatment included an IDH1 peptide vaccine. The receptors were gathered from a woman aged 18 to 35 with glioma. Some clones in this sample may be carry-over from other donors' samples. The CDR3 runs from the conserved cysteine through the conserved F or W. D genes are given only for firm matches. A clone size is listed for some rows: how often the clone was seen (once, few, many), or a class if it is expanded.

v_call: TRBV7-3; j_call: TRBJ2-3; clone_size: .; d_call: .; cdr3_aa: CASSLTGGETDTQYF; cdr3_nt: TGTGCCAGCAGCTTAACTGGCGGTGAGACAGATACGCAGTATTTT
v_call: TRBV4-2; j_call: TRBJ2-2; clone_size: .; d_call: .; cdr3_aa: CASSHQIGEGGELFF; cdr3_nt: TGTGCCAGCAGCCATCAAATAGGTGAGGGCGGGGAGCTGTTTTTT
v_call: TRBV5-4; j_call: TRBJ2-2; clone_size: .; d_call: .; cdr3_aa: CASSSDGIGELFF; cdr3_nt: TGTGCCAGCAGCTCGGACGGAATCGGGGAGCTGTTTTTT
v_call: TRBV6-1; j_call: TRBJ2-1; clone_size: .; d_call: .; cdr3_aa: CASGGLPGNEQFF; cdr3_nt: TGTGCCAGCGGGGGGCTACCCGGGAATGAGCAGTTCTTC
v_call: TRBV5-1; j_call: TRBJ2-2; clone_size: .; d_call: .; cdr3_aa: CASSLELAVRTGELFF; cdr3_nt: TGCGCCAGCAGCTTGGAACTCGCCGTTAGGACCGGGGAGCTGTTTTTT
v_call: TRBV7-3; j_call: TRBJ1-1; clone_size: .; d_call: .; cdr3_aa: CASSSQGVDEAFF; cdr3_nt: TGTGCCAGCAGCTCACAGGGTGTGGATGAAGCTTTCTTT
v_call: TRBV30; j_call: TRBJ2-1; clone_size: few; d_call: TRBD1; cdr3_aa: CAWSITGGLYNEQFF; cdr3_nt: TGTGCCTGGAGTATAACAGGGGGACTCTACAATGAGCAGTTCTTC
v_call: TRBV5-1; j_call: TRBJ2-7; clone_size: .; d_call: TRBD1; cdr3_aa: CASSLGPRDRGTSYEQYF; cdr3_nt: TGCGCCAGCAGCTTGGGTCCCCGGGACAGGGGAACGTCCTACGAGCAGTACTTC
v_call: TRBV2; j_call: TRBJ1-2; clone_size: .; d_call: .; cdr3_aa: CASSEGQRGYGYTF; cdr3_nt: TGTGCCAGCAGTGAAGGGCAGCGGGGCTATGGCTACACCTTC
v_call: TRBV4-1; j_call: TRBJ1-6; clone_size: .; d_call: .; cdr3_aa: CASSQVEGMPNSPLHF; cdr3_nt: TGCGCCAGTAGCCAAGTGGAGGGGATGCCGAATTCACCCCTCCACTTT
v_call: TRBV7-6; j_call: TRBJ2-5; clone_size: .; d_call: .; cdr3_aa: CASSLEGQFQETQYF; cdr3_nt: TGTGCCAGCAGCTTAGAAGGACAGTTCCAAGAGACCCAGTACTTC
v_call: TRBV5-4; j_call: TRBJ2-3; clone_size: .; d_call: TRBD1; cdr3_aa: CASSSPTAGGFMDTQYF; cdr3_nt: TGTGCCAGCAGCTCACCGACCGCAGGGGGTTTCATGGATACGCAGTATTTT
v_call: TRBV6-6; j_call: TRBJ2-3; clone_size: .; d_call: .; cdr3_aa: CASSLAGLTDTQYF; cdr3_nt: TGTGCCAGCAGTTTGGCCGGCCTCACAGATACGCAGTATTTT
v_call: TRBV5-1; j_call: TRBJ1-2; clone_size: .; d_call: .; cdr3_aa: CASGEGGALAPPLYGYTF; cdr3_nt: TGCGCCAGCGGTGAAGGGGGGGCGCTAGCCCCACCCCTCTATGGCTACACCTTC
v_call: TRBV9; j_call: TRBJ1-4; clone_size: .; d_call: TRBD1; cdr3_aa: CASSVEQGAGHEKLFF; cdr3_nt: TGTGCCAGCAGCGTAGAACAGGGGGCAGGGCACGAAAAACTGTTTTTT
v_call: TRBV29-1; j_call: TRBJ2-1; clone_size: few; d_call: .; cdr3_aa: CSVEDPGGLYNEQFF; cdr3_nt: TGCAGCGTTGAAGATCCGGGTGGGCTCTACAATGAGCAGTTCTTC
v_call: TRBV5-4; j_call: TRBJ2-7; clone_size: once; d_call: .; cdr3_aa: CASSFSKGSYEQYF; cdr3_nt: TGTGCCAGCAGCTTCTCTAAGGGGAGCTACGAGCAGTACTTC
v_call: TRBV2; j_call: TRBJ2-1; clone_size: .; d_call: TRBD2; cdr3_aa: CASDKIAGGYNEQFF; cdr3_nt: TGTGCCAGCGATAAGATAGCGGGAGGGTACAATGAGCAGTTCTTC
v_call: TRBV5-6; j_call: TRBJ1-1; clone_size: .; d_call: .; cdr3_aa: CASSLGRGKGTEAFF; cdr3_nt: TGTGCCAGCAGCCTAGGACGAGGGAAGGGCACTGAAGCTTTCTTT
v_call: TRBV7-2; j_call: TRBJ1-4; clone_size: .; d_call: TRBD1; cdr3_aa: CASSLPTGGNEKLFF; cdr3_nt: TGTGCCAGCAGCTTACCGACAGGGGGAAATGAAAAACTGTTTTTT
v_call: TRBV5-6; j_call: TRBJ1-2; clone_size: .; d_call: TRBD1; cdr3_aa: CASSPQGQGYGYTF; cdr3_nt: TGTGCCAGCAGCCCCCAGGGACAGGGCTACGGCTACACCTTC
v_call: TRBV6-5; j_call: TRBJ1-1; clone_size: .; d_call: TRBD1; cdr3_aa: CASRQGRTNTEAFF; cdr3_nt: TGTGCCAGCAGACAGGGGCGGACGAACACTGAAGCTTTCTTT
v_call: TRBV4-1; j_call: TRBJ2-1; clone_size: .; d_call: TRBD2; cdr3_aa: CASSQGWPSGGYEQFF; cdr3_nt: TGCGCCAGCAGCCAAGGTTGGCCTAGCGGGGGCTATGAGCAGTTCTTC
v_call: TRBV2; j_call: TRBJ2-3; clone_size: .; d_call: .; cdr3_aa: CASSESSSTDTQYF; cdr3_nt: TGTGCCAGCAGTGAATCAAGTAGCACAGATACGCAGTATTTT
v_call: TRBV9; j_call: TRBJ2-7; clone_size: .; d_call: TRBD2; cdr3_aa: CASSVSGAGGWYEQYF; cdr3_nt: TGTGCCAGCAGCGTATCCGGAGCGGGAGGGTGGTACGAGCAGTACTTC
v_call: TRBV5-6; j_call: TRBJ2-1; clone_size: .; d_call: .; cdr3_aa: CASSLPLGLNEQFF; cdr3_nt: TGTGCCAGCAGCTTGCCGCTAGGCCTCAATGAGCAGTTCTTC
v_call: TRBV30; j_call: TRBJ1-2; clone_size: once; d_call: .; cdr3_aa: CAWSARDRGYGYTF; cdr3_nt: TGTGCCTGGAGTGCAAGGGACCGCGGCTATGGCTACACCTTC
v_call: TRBV29-1; j_call: TRBJ1-2; clone_size: .; d_call: TRBD1; cdr3_aa: CSVEDRETGINYGYTF; cdr3_nt: TGCAGCGTTGAAGATCGTGAGACAGGGATTAACTATGGCTACACCTTC
v_call: TRBV6-5; j_call: TRBJ1-2; clone_size: .; d_call: TRBD1; cdr3_aa: CASSRGTAYGYTF; cdr3_nt: TGTGCCAGCAGCCGAGGGACAGCATATGGCTACACCTTC
v_call: TRBV2; j_call: TRBJ2-7; clone_size: .; d_call: .; cdr3_aa: CASSRTGYEQYF; cdr3_nt: TGTGCCAGCAGTCGTACGGGCTACGAGCAGTACTTC
v_call: TRBV6-6; j_call: TRBJ2-7; clone_size: .; d_call: TRBD1; cdr3_aa: CASSYPDRATYEQYF; cdr3_nt: TGTGCCAGCAGTTACCCGGACAGGGCCACCTACGAGCAGTACTTC
v_call: TRBV6-5; j_call: TRBJ1-2; clone_size: once; d_call: TRBD1; cdr3_aa: CASSYRQGGGYTF; cdr3_nt: TGTGCCAGCAGTTACCGACAGGGAGGGGGCTACACCTTC
v_call: TRBV5-1; j_call: TRBJ2-7; clone_size: .; d_call: .; cdr3_aa: CASSFQIGKGEQYF; cdr3_nt: TGCGCCAGCAGCTTCCAGATAGGGAAGGGCGAGCAGTACTTC
v_call: TRBV21-1; j_call: TRBJ2-7; clone_size: .; d_call: .; cdr3_aa: CASSPHGSSYEQYF; cdr3_nt: TGTGCCAGCAGCCCACACGGGTCCTCCTACGAGCAGTACTTC
v_call: TRBV4-2; j_call: TRBJ2-7; clone_size: .; d_call: .; cdr3_aa: CASSQDTEGLYEQYF; cdr3_nt: TGTGCCAGCAGCCAAGATACCGAGGGCCTCTACGAGCAGTACTTC
v_call: TRBV6-1; j_call: TRBJ2-7; clone_size: once; d_call: TRBD1; cdr3_aa: CASSEAGTGPYEQYF; cdr3_nt: TGTGCCAGCAGTGAAGCCGGGACAGGGCCCTACGAGCAGTACTTC
v_call: TRBV4-2; j_call: TRBJ2-7; clone_size: .; d_call: .; cdr3_aa: CASSQEDLSSYEQYF; cdr3_nt: TGTGCCAGCAGCCAAGAAGACTTGAGCTCCTACGAGCAGTACTTC